The entry that follows covers one T cell receptor beta chain sequence. This entry belongs to a study of OX40 agonist ivuxolimab in advanced cancers. Overall study: The group had a mean age of roughly 56 years, ranged from roughly 23 to 85, and was roughly 83% male.

Produced via immunoSEQ multiplex PCR; TCRdb's table is partial and in-frame only. Among roughly 66,000 clones listed, about 80% were seen once. The ends were cut back, 0 bases at V and 2 bases at J, with 5 bases in the middle. CDR1 is MGHRA and CDR2 is YSYEKL in the germline V gene. The CDR3 is 14 residues long. This specimen was CD4+ or CD8+ T cells sorted from blood, taken in a trial of the OX40 agonist ivuxolimab. The receptor comes from an adult with an advanced solid tumor such as melanoma, head and neck, liver or kidney cancer. The V gene is TRBV4-1, the J gene TRBJ2-1; no definite D call. CDR3 nucleotide sequence: TGCGCCAGCAGCCAAGAACCTACCTACAATGAGCAGTTCTTC. Encoded protein: CASSQEPTYNEQFF.